These 15 T cell receptor beta chains originate from one sample sequenced in a study of radiotherapy plus CTLA-4 blockade in lung cancer. Using immunoSEQ multiplex PCR, the repertoire was profiled, and TCRdb retains in-frame clones only, with some absent. The profile shows tens of thousands of clones, over 60% of them singletons. The input for sequencing was peripheral blood, taken from a patient treated with radiotherapy plus ipilimumab. These TCRs come from a human donor with non-small cell lung cancer that progressed on radiotherapy plus ipilimumab.

This clone has only one observation. V and J are TRBV6-5 and TRBJ1-5; D remains unclear. Trimming removed 7 bases at V and 7 bases at J, with 11 bases between. The CDR3 has 12 amino acids. Per germline, CDR1 MNHEY and CDR2 SVGAGI. The CDR3 is CASTSGRQPQHF. Written as DNA, the CDR3 is TGTGCCAGCACCTCAGGTAGACAGCCCCAGCATTTT.

The chain uses TRBV21-1 and TRBJ2-5; TRBD1 reflects the table's D call only, with no check against the DNA. TRBV21-1 is listed as a pseudogene. The CDR3 consists of 17 residues. CDR3 sequence (DNA): TGTGCCAGCAGCAAAGCGGGACCCCAGGGGGTTCAAGAGACCCAGTACTTC. It translates to CASSKAGPQGVQETQYF.

The chain recombines TRBV4-3 with TRBJ1-4, with a tentative D call TRBD1 (5 bases). The V end was cut by 8 bases, the J end by 3 bases, with 13 bases between. The CDR3 contains 14 residues. In germline, CDR1 is LGHNA, CDR2 YSLEER. CDR3 in amino acids: CASGDQGANEKLFF. Written as DNA, the CDR3 is TGCGCCAGCGGCGATCAGGGTGCTAATGAAAAACTGTTTTTT.

The chain employs TRBV7-2 and TRBJ2-5; D unresolved. Trimming cost V 5 bases and J 0 bases, with 13 bases left between them. Germline V gene sequence: CDR1 SGHTA, CDR2 FQGNSA. The CDR3 spans 15 residues. This CDR3 is CASSPEVSYQETQYF. In DNA, the CDR3 is TGTGCCAGCAGCCCAGAGGTCTCCTACCAAGAGACCCAGTACTTC.

The CDR3 DNA is TGTGCCAGCAGTCCCCCCGGGACAGCTACCTACGAGCAGTACTTC. It codes for CASSPPGTATYEQYF. The chain uses TRBV28 and TRBJ2-7, with TRBD1 identical over 7 bases. This CDR3 has 15 residues. The junction had 9 bases not matched to a gene; V was cut back by 5 bases and J by 2 bases. CDR1 is MDHEN, CDR2 SYDVKM, per germline. The full variable domain, rest sourced from reference TRBV28 and TRBJ2-7, is DVKVTQSSRYLVKRTGEKVFLECVQDMDHENMFWYRQDPGLGLRLIYFSYDVKMKEKGDIPEGYSVSREKKERFSLILESASTNQTSMYLCASSPPGTATYEQYFGPGTRLTVT.

V is TRBV4-1 and J is TRBJ1-2; TRBD1 is a possible D gene (6 bases). Trimming pared 0 bases from V and 4 bases from J, leaving 6 bases between. This CDR3 comprises 13 residues. The germline V gene has CDR1 MGHRA and CDR2 YSYEKL. CDR3 loop: CASSQEGAYGYTF. Written as DNA, the CDR3 is TGCGCCAGCAGCCAAGAGGGGGCCTATGGCTACACCTTC.

The chain links TRBV13 to TRBJ2-7; D gene unclear. CDR1 and CDR2 from the germline V gene are PRHDT and FYEKMQ (reference sequence). This CDR3 is 13 amino acids long. The germline V and J ends were trimmed by 3 bases and 1 base, with 7 bases remaining between them. The CDR3 DNA follows: TGTGCCAGCAGCTTCTCGGATTCCTACGAGCAGTACTTC. This gives the protein CASSFSDSYEQYF.

The gene calls are TRBV11-2 and TRBJ2-7; D call uncertain. This CDR3 comprises 12 residues. Germline V gives CDR1 SGHAT, CDR2 FQNNGV. V lost 4 bases and J lost 6, with 10 bases in between. CDR3 DNA sequence: TGTGCCAGCAGCTCCATAGCCTCCGAGCAGTACTTC. Translation gives CASSSIASEQYF.

The V and J genes are TRBV29-1 and TRBJ2-1, with D maybe TRBD1 (6 bases). V lost 4 bases, J lost 0 bases, and 28 bases lay in between. Germline assignment: CDR1 SQVTM and CDR2 ANQGSEA. The CDR3 consists of 20 residues. CDR3 residues: CSVGGSQGSLGAGSYNEQFF. Here the CDR3 DNA reads TGCAGCGTTGGAGGAAGTCAGGGGTCGCTCGGGGCGGGCTCCTACAATGAGCAGTTCTTC.

J is TRBJ1-4 and V is TRBV5-1, with D possibly being TRBD1 (6 bases). Trimming cost V 0 bases and J 7 bases, with 13 bases left between them. CDR3 length equals 15 residues. Per the germline V gene, CDR1 is SGHRS and CDR2 is YFSETQ. The DNA of the CDR3 is TGCGCCAGCAGCTTGGATCGGGGGGCGAGTGAAAAACTGTTTTTT. Residues: CASSLDRGASEKLFF.

CDR3 bases: TGCGCCAGCAGCCAAGACCGGACAGGGACCATCTATGGCTACACCTTC. This translates into CASSQDRTGTIYGYTF. The chain joins TRBV4-3 to TRBJ1-2, with 8 bases identical to TRBD1. The CDR3 consists of 16 residues. Germline V gene data show CDR1 as LGHNA and CDR2 as YSLEER. Trimming removed 0 bases from V and 4 bases from J; junction bases left unmatched: 7.

This CDR3 reads CAWSGGEGDTQYF. The CDR3, as DNA: TGTGCCTGGTCCGGGGGCGAGGGGGATACGCAGTATTTT. The V gene is TRBV30, the J gene TRBJ2-3; either TRBD1 or TRBD2 may supply D (6 bases each). V was clipped by 5 bases and J by 6 bases, with 15 bases between them. Germline V CDR1 and CDR2: GTSNPN, SVGIG (reference sequence). CDR3 length equals 13 residues.

The V and J genes are TRBV6-1 and TRBJ2-5; 8 bases align to TRBD2. After removal of 8 bases from V and 4 bases from J, the junction contained 6 bases not matched to a gene. Germline-derived CDR1 and CDR2 are MNHNS and SASEGT. The CDR3 covers 13 residues. In DNA form, the CDR3 reads TGTGCCAGCGCAATCCGGGAGGGAGAGACCCAGTACTTC. It specifies CASAIREGETQYF.

On this clone: At the DNA level, this CDR3 is encoded by other sequences in the same sample as well. The gene calls are TRBV4-1 and TRBJ1-1; 8 nucleotides line up with TRBD1. Germline V gene lookup returns CDR1 MGHRA and CDR2 YSYEKL. After removal of 2 bases from V and 1 base from J, the junction contained 9 bases not matched to a gene. The CDR3 spans 17 residues. CDR3 in DNA: TGCGCCAGCAGCCAACTCCCAGGGGGCAGGCGGAACACTGAAGCTTTCTTT. The encoded protein is CASSQLPGGRRNTEAFF.

The rearrangement uses TRBV2 and TRBJ1-5; tentatively, D is TRBD1 (5 bases). Germline V gene lookup returns CDR1 SNHLY and CDR2 FYNNEI. The length of the CDR3 is 14 residues. Trimming removed 4 bases at V and 3 bases at J, with 10 bases between. CDR3: CASSGGVHNQPQHF. In DNA form, the CDR3 reads TGTGCCAGCAGTGGAGGGGTCCACAATCAGCCCCAGCATTTT.